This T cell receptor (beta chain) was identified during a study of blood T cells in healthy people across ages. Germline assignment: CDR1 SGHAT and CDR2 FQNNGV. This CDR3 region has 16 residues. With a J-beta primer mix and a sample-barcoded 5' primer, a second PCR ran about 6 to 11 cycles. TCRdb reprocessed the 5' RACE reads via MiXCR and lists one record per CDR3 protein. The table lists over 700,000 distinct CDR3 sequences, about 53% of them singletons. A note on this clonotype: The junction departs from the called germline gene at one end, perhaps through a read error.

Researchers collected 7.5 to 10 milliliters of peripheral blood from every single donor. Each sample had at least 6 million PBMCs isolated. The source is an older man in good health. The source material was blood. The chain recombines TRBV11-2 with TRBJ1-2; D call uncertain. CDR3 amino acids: CASSLDRRLPSYGYTF. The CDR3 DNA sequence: TGCGCCAGCAGCTTAGATCGAAGGCTCCCCAGCTATGGCTACACCTTC.